This is a list of T cell receptor beta chains from one sample in a study of T cell responses to AZD1222 COVID-19 vaccine. The assay was immunoSEQ multiplex PCR, and TCRdb's table has in-frame clones only and misses some. This sample has 25,000 to 30,000 clones, with 78% found just once. This specimen consisted of peripheral blood, obtained on day 0 of AZD1222 vaccination. The receptor source for this set is an adult in good health. Each CDR3 is given with its conserved first and last residue. The order of the fields is clone size, J gene, D gene, V gene, CDR3 DNA, CDR3 protein. D genes are given only for firm matches. Rows give clone size only sometimes, using once, few, many, or a class for an expanded clone.

>-|TRBJ1-1|-|TRBV19
TGTGCCAGTAGACCACCGGGACACCGACTGAACACTGAAGCTTTCTTT
CASRPPGHRLNTEAFF
>once|TRBJ2-3|-|TRBV28
TGTGCCAGCAGTTTCAGGACCGGCTCGTATTTT
CASSFRTGSYF
>-|TRBJ1-1|TRBD1|TRBV18
TGTGCCAGCTCACCACGGGGGACAGGGGGCACTGAAGCTTTCTTT
CASSPRGTGGTEAFF
>-|TRBJ2-1|-|TRBV5-4
TGTGCCAGCAGCCCCTCGATGTACTGGAGAGATGAGCAGTTCTTC
CASSPSMYWRDEQFF
>-|TRBJ1-1|-|TRBV12-3/TRBV12-4
TGTGCCAGCAGTTGGAACATGAACACTGAAGCTTTCTTT
CASSWNMNTEAFF
>-|TRBJ1-1|-|TRBV13
TGTGCCAGCAGCTTACAAAACTATGAAGCTTTCTTT
CASSLQNYEAFF
>few|TRBJ2-5|-|TRBV5-1
TGCTACCAAGAGACCCAGTACTTC
CYQETQYF
>-|TRBJ1-2|-|TRBV5-4
TGTGCCAGCAGCGGCGACTGGGCTAGAGCGGTATACACCTTC
CASSGDWARAVYTF
>-|TRBJ1-1|-|TRBV10-3
TGTGCCATCAGTGACTCCCACAGCCGGGACACTGAAGCTTTCTTT
CAISDSHSRDTEAFF
>-|TRBJ2-3|TRBD2|TRBV7-2
TGTGCCAGCAGCGGAAATAGCGGGGGGTTCCTAGATACGCAGTATTTT
CASSGNSGGFLDTQYF
>-|TRBJ1-5|TRBD1|TRBV6-6
TGTGCCAGCAGTCGCCGGCCTAACCCGACAGGGGAGACCCCTTATAGCAATCAGCCCCAGCATTTT
CASSRRPNPTGETPYSNQPQHF
>-|TRBJ2-1|TRBD1|TRBV10-2
TGCGCCAGCAGAGGACAGGGGGTCGATGAGCAGTTCTTC
CASRGQGVDEQFF
>-|TRBJ2-5|-|TRBV6-6
TGTGCCAGCAGTTACGTACAGGGGGGGCGAGAGACCCAGTACTTC
CASSYVQGGRETQYF
>-|TRBJ2-7|-|TRBV9
TGTGCCAGCAGCATTAGGGGGTTTACCTACGAGCAGTACTTC
CASSIRGFTYEQYF
>-|TRBJ1-6|TRBD1|TRBV6-5
TGTGCCAGCAGGCTAGGGACAGGGGTAAATTCACCCCTCCACTTT
CASRLGTGVNSPLHF
>-|TRBJ1-4|-|TRBV9
TGTGCCAGCGGCGTAGCTCCCAGTGGGGAAAAACTGTTTTTT
CASGVAPSGEKLFF
>-|TRBJ2-7|TRBD1|TRBV5-1
TGCGCCAGCAGCTTGGCAACAGGGGGCGACGAGTACTTC
CASSLATGGDEYF
>once|TRBJ1-1|TRBD1|TRBV9
TGTGCCAGCAGCGTCCGGGACAGGGGGCCAGTGTGGAACACTGAAGCTTTCTTT
CASSVRDRGPVWNTEAFF